Following are 5 T cell receptor beta chains from one sample sequenced in a study of T cells in women clearing cervical HPV infection. Some clones are missing from TCRdb's copy, which holds only in-frame ones; the method was immunoSEQ multiplex PCR. In all, the sample yields approximately 9,200 clones. Sequenced input: blood buffy coat. These receptor sequences come from a woman aged 18-70 years with a cervical HPV16 infection that either progressed to CIN3+ or cleared (not recorded which).

This clone is labeled medium-sized based on frequency. Read sequence stops 3 residues before the CDR3 end, and the germline J gene provides the missing end. The chain joins TRBV19 to TRBJ2-7; D ambiguous. The germline V and J ends were trimmed by 5 bases and 0 bases, with 14 bases remaining between them. Germline assignment: CDR1 LNHDA and CDR2 SQIVND (reference sequence). This CDR3 spans 15 amino acids. CDR3 bases read: TGTGCCAGTAGTCAAGCAGGCCGCCCCTCCTACGAG. Protein: CASSQAGRPSYE. The full CDR3 protein is CASSQAGRPSYEQYF.

In regard to this clone: The missing CDR3 end, 3 residues past where the read stops, is filled in from the germline J gene. The chain joins TRBV6-1 to TRBJ1-2; D possibly corresponds to TRBD1 (5 bases). CDR3 length: 15 residues. The V gene's germline CDR1 is MNHNS and CDR2 SASEGT. CDR3 bases read: TGTGCCAGCAGTGAACTGGGGGGGGATCTCTACGAC. Protein product: CASSELGGDLYD. The whole CDR3 region reads CASSELGGDLYDYTF.

Notes on this clone: The read comes to an end 3 residues before the CDR3 does, leaving the germline J gene to fill in the end. The chain joins TRBV19 to TRBJ2-1, with D perhaps matching TRBD1 (5 bases). Germline CDR1 reads LNHDA; CDR2 reads SQIVND (reference sequence). V lost 9 bases, J lost 1 base, and 13 bases lay in between. The CDR3 consists of 14 residues. The CDR3 protein is CASRDRTSYNEQFF. Partial CDR3 DNA: TGTGCCAGCAGAGACAGAACATCCTACAATGAG.

Concerning this clone: The read comes to an end 3 residues before the CDR3 does, leaving the germline J gene to fill in the end. The sample has other DNA sequences that encode this CDR3 too. The chain carries TRBV19 and TRBJ1-3, with TRBD1 matching 8 bases. The CDR3 is 15 amino acids. Germline CDR1 LNHDA, CDR2 SQIVND (reference sequence). J gave up 4 bases and V 6 bases, and 8 bases lay outside the gene matches. The CDR3 sequence is CASSFPRGLGNTIYF. The CDR3 bases that were read are TGTGCCAGTAGCTTTCCCAGGGGGCTCGGAAACACC.

The CDR3 spells CASSYGGLAGSQETQYF. The sequenced CDR3 bases are TGTGCCAGCAGTTACGGAGGACTAGCGGGGTCCCAAGAGACC. This chain joins TRBV6-2 or TRBV6-3 and TRBJ2-5, with 12 bases that match TRBD2. Read coverage stops 3 residues before the CDR3 terminus; the germline J gene supplies the remainder. Germline assignment: CDR1 MNHEY and CDR2 SVGEGT. This CDR3 spans 17 amino acids. Unmatched junction bases numbered 5, after V lost 2 bases and J lost 1 base.